This T cell receptor (beta chain) was obtained from a study of Tregs in tolerant kidney transplant recipients. This CDR3 region has 16 residues. The germline V gene encodes CDR1 WSHSY and CDR2 SAAADI. TCRdb keeps only in-frame clones here, not all; method: immunoSEQ multiplex PCR. The sample has around 3,000 clones; the top ten hold 7.9%. A remark on this clone: What it binds is unknown. The CDR3 extends 3 residues past the end of the read, so its final part is completed from the germline J gene.

Recipient PBMCs carried a CFSE label and met irradiated graft donor PBMCs for five to seven days before FACS sorting. Sequencing used CD8+ T cells from blood cultured with allogeneic cells, obtained before the transplant. The receptor was derived from a human patient who received a combined kidney and bone marrow transplant. The chain is built from TRBV10-2 and TRBJ1-4, with a tentative D call TRBD1 (5 bases). CDR3 bases read: TGCGCCAGCAGTGAGCTCGGGGGTTGGGGATACGAGAAA. Protein product: CASSELGGWGYEK. The CDR3 reads in full as CASSELGGWGYEKLFF.